A selection of T cell receptor beta chains follows, all from one sample in a study of blood T cells in healthy people across ages. One entry per CDR3 protein, called by TCRdb with MiXCR from the 5' RACE reads. The sample lists about 1.7 million distinct CDR3 sequences, approximately 30% occurring once. What was sequenced was blood. The receptors stem from a woman in her twenties or thirties in good health. Both conserved end residues are part of each CDR3.

TRBV7-2	TRBJ1-1	CASSLFGQGADTEAFF
TRBV12-3/TRBV12-4	TRBJ1-6	CASRLGSDAPLHF
TRBV6-6	TRBJ2-1	CASSYSFGEFSYNEQFF
TRBV25-1	TRBJ1-2	CVSSEQTGELYGYTF
TRBV21-1	TRBJ2-3	CASTLAGTTESTDTQYF
TRBV18	TRBJ1-2	CASSPRESVGGYTF
TRBV15	TRBJ2-3	CAASRAQQGAFDTQYF
TRBV30	TRBJ2-1	CAWSLGVPYNEQFF
TRBV9	TRBJ2-7	CAGQEYEQYF
TRBV29-1	TRBJ2-1	CSAEGSGPFSYNEQFF
TRBV12-3/TRBV12-4	TRBJ2-5	CASSLAGTVYGQYF
TRBV28	TRBJ2-3	CASSLFGTSRESTDTQYF
TRBV5-1	TRBJ2-3	CASSPRWGATDTQYF
TRBV12-3/TRBV12-4	TRBJ1-2	CASTARANYGYTF
TRBV6-4	TRBJ2-7	CANSELGGKWGEQYF
TRBV15	TRBJ1-5	CATSRDTGTQHF
TRBV20-1	TRBJ2-3	CSARDLAPDTQYF
TRBV7-2	TRBJ2-1	CASSLALAGQERFF
TRBV4-3	TRBJ2-7	CASSQDGLAGSYEQYF
TRBV10-3	TRBJ2-5	CAVSDGAEETQYF
TRBV20-1	TRBJ2-2	CGARYQSTGELFF
TRBV5-1	TRBJ2-1	CASSAGTSGYGEQFF
TRBV4-1	TRBJ2-3	CASKMGLAGRQADTQYF
TRBV7-2	TRBJ2-7	CASSLGRSSYEQYF
TRBV15	TRBJ2-1	CATSRDPVREQFF
TRBV20-1	TRBJ2-4	CSALGMDEQYF
TRBV7-9	TRBJ2-1	CASSLAGGIGNEQFF
TRBV24-1	TRBJ2-2	CATSERGTGVGTGELFF
TRBV20-1	TRBJ2-7	CSARVAREPYEQYF
TRBV27	TRBJ2-2	CASRTSGSGELFF
TRBV7-3	TRBJ2-4	CASSLNPNPGAKNIQYF
TRBV10-3	TRBJ2-1	CAIREIAVLGSSYNEQFF
TRBV2	TRBJ2-1	CASASGIYNEQFF
TRBV4-3	TRBJ2-5	CASSQDLGSGKTQYF
TRBV20-1	TRBJ2-7	CSADRGNEQYF
TRBV12-3/TRBV12-4	TRBJ1-6	CASSPHGAWNSPLHF
TRBV12-3/TRBV12-4	TRBJ1-1	CASRQTGRGTEAFF
TRBV9	TRBJ2-4	CASSPSRAGGPIQYF
TRBV27	TRBJ2-2	CASSLVVKVGELFF
TRBV11-2	TRBJ1-1	CASSLAGLRESFF
TRBV10-2	TRBJ1-5	CASSADRIHSNQPQHF
TRBV20-1	TRBJ2-3	CSAREGTSTDTQYF